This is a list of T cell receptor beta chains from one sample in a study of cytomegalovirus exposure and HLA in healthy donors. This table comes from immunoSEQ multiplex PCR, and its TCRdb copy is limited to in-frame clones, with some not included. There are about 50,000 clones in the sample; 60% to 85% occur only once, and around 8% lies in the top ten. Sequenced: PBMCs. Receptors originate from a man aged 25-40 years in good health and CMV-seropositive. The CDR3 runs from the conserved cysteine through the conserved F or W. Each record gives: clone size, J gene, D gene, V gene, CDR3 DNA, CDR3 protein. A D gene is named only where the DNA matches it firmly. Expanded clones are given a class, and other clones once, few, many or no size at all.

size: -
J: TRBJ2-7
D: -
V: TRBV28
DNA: TGTGCCAGCAGTTTCGGGGACACCTACGAGCAGTACTTC
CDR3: CASSFGDTYEQYF

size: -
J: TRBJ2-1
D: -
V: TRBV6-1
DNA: TGTGCCAGCAGTGAATTAGAAGGGGCCATCTCCTACAATGAGCAGTTCTTC
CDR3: CASSELEGAISYNEQFF

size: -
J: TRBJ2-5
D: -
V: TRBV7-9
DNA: TGTGCCAGCAGCCCCGGGGGCGGGGGCGCGTTGGAGACCCAGTACTTC
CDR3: CASSPGGGGALETQYF

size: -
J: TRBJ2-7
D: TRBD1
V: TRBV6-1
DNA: TGTGCCAGCAGTGAAGCGTTGTTTTGGACGGGGACAGGCAAATTTAACGAGCAGTACTTC
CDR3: CASSEALFWTGTGKFNEQYF

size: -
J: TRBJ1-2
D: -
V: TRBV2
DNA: TGTGCCAGCAGTGAATTTGGGCAACTTGGATCTAACTATGGCTACACCTTC
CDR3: CASSEFGQLGSNYGYTF

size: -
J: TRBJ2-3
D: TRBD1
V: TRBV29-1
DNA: TGCAGCGTTTCAGGGGGCGCGTCAGATACGCAGTATTTT
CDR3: CSVSGGASDTQYF

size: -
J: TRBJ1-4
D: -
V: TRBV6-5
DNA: TGTGCCAGCAGTATGACAGTTACTAATGAAAAACTGTTTTTT
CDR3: CASSMTVTNEKLFF

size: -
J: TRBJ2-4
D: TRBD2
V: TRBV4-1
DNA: TGCGCCAGCAGCCTAGCGGGGCTTGACATGGGCATTCAGTACTTC
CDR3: CASSLAGLDMGIQYF

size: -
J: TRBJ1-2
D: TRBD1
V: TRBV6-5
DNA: TGTGCCAGCAGTTCAGGGGGCTGGGGCTACACCTTC
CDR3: CASSSGGWGYTF

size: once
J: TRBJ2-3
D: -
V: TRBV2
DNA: TGTGCCAGCAGTGAAGCTCGACAGTCCTATTTT
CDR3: CASSEARQSYF